One and the same sample provided the 2 T cell receptor beta chains below, sequenced in a study of T-cell reconstitution after alpha-beta-depleted transplantation in children. This sample's TCRbeta library carried unique molecular identifier barcodes. One entry per CDR3 protein results from TCRdb running MiXCR on the PCR reads. Of about 610,000 distinct CDR3 sequences listed, about 10% are singletons. This specimen consisted of PBMCs from the stem cell graft donor, obtained from the stem cell graft. The source of these receptors is a human donor who donated a stem cell graft to a child with acute myeloid leukemia.

This clonotype has more than one count but fewer than ten. The rearrangement links TRBV7-2 to TRBJ2-1, with no clear D. V was pared by 1 base and J by 9 bases, with 7 bases between. CDR1 and CDR2 (germline): SGHTA, FQGNSA. The CDR3 has 12 amino acids. CDR3 in amino acids: CASSLEDREQFF. CDR3 DNA sequence: TGTGCCAGCAGCTTAGAAGACCGTGAGCAGTTCTTC.

This clonotype was found a few times. The gene calls are TRBV9 and TRBJ2-5; D might be TRBD2 (5 bases). V was pared by 0 bases and J by 7 bases, with 10 bases between. The CDR3 covers 13 residues. Germline V gene sequence: CDR1 SGDLS, CDR2 YYNGEE. CDR3 nucleotides: TGTGCCAGCAGCGTAGGTCTAGCAGGGACCCAGTACTTC. This sequence encodes CASSVGLAGTQYF. The full variable domain, in which reference TRBV9 and TRBJ2-5 provide the parts outside the CDR3, is DSGVTQTPKHLITATGQRVTLRCSPRSGDLSVYWYQQSLDQGLQFLIQYYNGEERAKGNILERFSAQQFPDLHSELNLSSLELGDSALYFCASSVGLAGTQYFGPGTRLLVL.